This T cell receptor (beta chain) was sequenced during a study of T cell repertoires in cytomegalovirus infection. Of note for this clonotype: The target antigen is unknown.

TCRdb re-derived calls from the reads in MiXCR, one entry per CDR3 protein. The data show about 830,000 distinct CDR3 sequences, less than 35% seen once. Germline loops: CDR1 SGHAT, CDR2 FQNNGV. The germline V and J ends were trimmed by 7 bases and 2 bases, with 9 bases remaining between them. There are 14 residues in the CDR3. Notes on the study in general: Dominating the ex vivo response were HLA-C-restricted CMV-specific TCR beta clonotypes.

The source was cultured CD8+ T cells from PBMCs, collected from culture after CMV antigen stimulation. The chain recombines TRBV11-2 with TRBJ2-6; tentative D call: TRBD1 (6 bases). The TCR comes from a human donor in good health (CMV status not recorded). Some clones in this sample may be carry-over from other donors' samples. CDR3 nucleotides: TGTGCCAGCATGGGACAAACTGGGGCCAACGTCCTGACTTTC. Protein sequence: CASMGQTGANVLTF.